Following are 7 T cell receptor delta chains from one sample sequenced in a study of Vδ1+ human thymocytes. The template was reverse-transcribed extracted RNA. The CDR3 regions were amplified by multiplex PCR from V-gene primers to a constant-region primer. TCRdb applied CATT to the multiplex PCR reads for clone calling. The sample records 23,000 or so delta-chain clones, around 32% being singletons. Antigens for these TCRs are unknown. Study results and limitations: Thymic TRG and TRD repertoires appeared highly polyclonal.

Sequencing input: Vdelta1+ gamma-delta thymocytes from the thymus. Subset of the sample: FACS-sorted CD3+ TCRalphabeta- TCRVdelta1+ TCRVdelta2- thymocytes. The receptors shown here come from a boy under three years old who had congenital heart surgery.

This clone was recorded a few times. The V call is TRDV1, the J call TRDJ1; the match to TRDD2 covers 7 bases. The germline V gene encodes CDR1 TSWWSYY and CDR2 QGS. This CDR3 contains 15 residues. The V gene end was trimmed by 4 bases and the J gene end by 0 bases; junction bases not matched to a gene: 5. CDR3 in DNA: TGTGCTCTTGGGGGTTCCTACGCCAACACCGATAAACTCATCTTT. Amino acid sequence: CALGGSYANTDKLIF.

Comment on this clone: This specimen includes other DNA sequences encoding the same CDR3. This chain connects TRDV1 to TRDJ1, with 8 positions matching TRDD3. In germline, CDR1 is TSWWSYY, CDR2 QGS. The V segment lost 11 bases and the J segment 0 bases; nucleotides outside the gene matches: 41. The CDR3 is 25 amino acids. The CDR3 here is CAVSCPTRGLYFPLGVRDYTDKLIF. The CDR3 DNA reads TGTGCTGTAAGTTGTCCTACTCGGGGCCTCTACTTCCCACTGGGGGTCCGAGATTACACCGATAAACTCATCTTT.

This clone was seen only a few times. The chain employs TRDV1 and TRDJ1, with TRDD2 identical over 7 bases. After removal of 2 bases from V and 0 bases from J, the junction contained 15 bases not matched to a gene. CDR3 length: 19 residues. The germline V gene encodes CDR1 TSWWSYY and CDR2 QGS. The CDR3 DNA reads TGTGCTCTTGGGGAAAATTCCTACCACCCCCCTTTGTACACCGATAAACTCATCTTT. It encodes CALGENSYHPPLYTDKLIF.

This clone turned up a few times. The chain couples TRDV1 to TRDJ1; TRDD3 agrees at 7 bases. The CDR3 is 18 residues long. In germline, CDR1 is TSWWSYY, CDR2 QGS. The J segment lost 2 bases and the V segment lost 2 bases, leaving 14 bases of the junction unmatched. Written as DNA, the CDR3 is TGTGCTCTTGGGGAAGATAGAGGGGATAAAAAGGATACCGATAAACTCATCTTT. It yields the protein CALGEDRGDKKDTDKLIF.

The chain is built from TRDV1 and TRDJ1; the D is unclear. The germline V gene encodes CDR1 TSWWSYY and CDR2 QGS. The CDR3 is 17 amino acids. V lost 1 base to trimming and J lost 9 bases, with 24 bases between them. The CDR3, as DNA: TGTGCTCTTGGGGAACGTTTCCCCCGGTGGGACCCAGGGGAACTCATCTTT. Translation gives CALGERFPRWDPGELIF.

The chain carries TRDV1 and TRDJ1; 12 nucleotides align to TRDD3. CDR3 length equals 22 residues. Germline CDR1 reads TSWWSYY; CDR2 reads QGS. The V and J ends lost 1 base and 2 bases, in that order; junction bases with no gene match: 20. The CDR3 loop is CALGEPFSSTTGGYRVTDKLIF. The CDR3 coding sequence is TGTGCTCTTGGGGAACCCTTCTCTTCCACAACTGGGGGATACAGGGTGACCGATAAACTCATCTTT.

There are a few counts of this clone. V and J are TRDV1 and TRDJ1; 13 nucleotides match TRDD3. There are 20 residues in the CDR3. Trimming at V came to 0 bases and at J to 1 base, leaving 11 bases not matched to a gene. Germline-derived CDR1 and CDR2 are TSWWSYY and QGS. The DNA of the CDR3 is TGTGCTCTTGGGGAACTAGACGGACTGGGGGATACGCGAGGCACCGATAAACTCATCTTT. Protein: CALGELDGLGDTRGTDKLIF.